Below, one TCR beta chain is given with its context. Assay used: immunoSEQ multiplex PCR; TCRdb lists only in-frame clones, some missing. The sample shows hundreds of thousands of clones, 80% to 90% of them seen only once. Germline loops: CDR1 SGHDT, CDR2 YYEEEE. The V segment lost 3 bases and the J segment 3 bases; nucleotides outside the gene matches: 8. The length of the CDR3 is 17 residues. This sample is drawn from a study of shared T cell receptors in the human thymus. A further study also used this sample, focusing on human thymus T cells.

Sequencing was done on a sample of thymocytes. This sequence was found in a girl under three years old with a congenital heart defect. The chain recombines TRBV5-6 with TRBJ1-4; 10 bases are shared with TRBD1. The CDR3 DNA reads TGTGCCAGCAGCTGGGGCGACAGGGGGCGGTCTAATGAAAAACTGTTTTTT. This translates into CASSWGDRGRSNEKLFF.